The 26 T cell receptor beta chains in this list originate from one sample, sequenced in a study of blood T cell repertoires in COVID-19. The assay was immunoSEQ multiplex PCR, and TCRdb's table has in-frame clones only and misses some. There are about 120,000 clones in the sample; 79% occur only once, and 3% to 4.5% lies in the top ten. The sequencing input was peripheral blood. The receptors derive from an elderly woman with acute or convalescent COVID-19.

The chain recombines TRBV19 with TRBJ2-1; 11 bases fit TRBD2. There are 14 residues in the CDR3. V was clipped by 4 bases and J by 10 bases; unmatched bases: 6. CDR1 and CDR2 (germline): LNHDA, SQIVND (reference sequence). CDR3 nucleotide sequence: TGTGCCAGTAGTAATAGCGGGGGGGCCGGGGAGCAGTTCTTC. Translated: CASSNSGGAGEQFF. The entire variable domain, with the rest obtained from reference TRBV19 and TRBJ2-1, is as follows: DGGITQSPKYLFRKEGQNVTLSCEQNLNHDAMYWYRQDPGQGLRLIYYSQIVNDFQKGDIAEGYSVSREKKESFPLTVTSAQKNPTAFYLCASSNSGGAGEQFFGPGTRLTVL.

This chain joins TRBV6-2 or TRBV6-3 and TRBJ2-5; no clear D gene. Germline lookup yields CDR1 MNHEY and CDR2 SVGEGT. Between the trimmed V and J ends, which lost 0 bases and 7 bases, there was a span of 12 bases. The CDR3 spans 14 residues. CDR3 DNA: TGTGCCAGCAGTTACTCGGGTAGCCAGCCGACCCAGTACTTC. Amino acid sequence: CASSYSGSQPTQYF.

The chain joins TRBV12-3 or TRBV12-4 to TRBJ2-7; 8 bases fit TRBD2. After removal of 6 bases from V and 10 bases from J, the junction contained 11 bases not matched to a gene. This CDR3 comprises 13 residues. CDR3 protein: CASRLYGGGAQYF. The CDR3 DNA sequence: TGTGCCAGCAGACTCTACGGGGGGGGCGCACAGTACTTC.

The chain recombines TRBV7-3 with TRBJ1-3, with TRBD1 matching over 10 bases. CDR3 size: 15 residues. V was clipped by 5 bases and J by 4 bases; unmatched bases: 5. CDR1 SGHTA and CDR2 FQGTGA come from the germline V gene. CDR3 residues: CASSLDRGQGNTIYF. CDR3 DNA: TGTGCCAGCAGCCTTGACAGGGGGCAAGGAAACACCATATATTTT.

This chain connects TRBV11-2 to TRBJ2-1; D remains ambiguous. V gave up 2 bases and J gave up 3 bases, with 11 bases separating them. Germline CDR1 reads SGHAT; CDR2 reads FQNNGV. The CDR3 extends over 15 amino acids. Written as DNA, the CDR3 is TGTGCCAGCAGCTTAAAGCAGGTCTTCTACAATGAGCAGTTCTTC. This gives the protein CASSLKQVFYNEQFF.

In this sample, this clone turned up a few times. This sequence joins TRBV7-2 and TRBJ2-5; 11 bases fit TRBD1. CDR1 and CDR2 from the germline V gene are SGHTA and FQGNSA. J gave up 5 bases and V 3 bases, and 8 bases lay outside the gene matches. The CDR3 is 16 residues long. The CDR3: CASSLRTGGFRETQYF. In DNA, the CDR3 is TGTGCCAGCAGCTTGAGGACAGGGGGCTTTCGGGAGACCCAGTACTTC.

The chain joins TRBV25-1 to TRBJ2-1; no clear D gene. This CDR3 region has 13 residues. The V and J ends lost 6 bases and 5 bases respectively, with 11 bases between them. Looked up from germline, CDR1 is MGHDK and CDR2 is SYGVNS. The CDR3 DNA is TGTGCCAGCAGAACTCCCCTCCACAATGAGCAGTTCTTC. Translation gives CASRTPLHNEQFF. Full variable domain (missing parts from reference TRBV25-1 and TRBJ2-1): EADIYQTPRYLVIGTGKKITLECSQTMGHDKMYWYQQDPGMELHLIHYSYGVNSTEKGDLSSESTVSRIRTEHFPLTLESARPSHTSQYLCASRTPLHNEQFFGPGTRLTVL.

CDR3 DNA: TGTGCCAGCAGCCCCTCGAGGGCGAACACTGAAGCTTTCTTT. This codes for CASSPSRANTEAFF. This chain connects TRBV11-2 to TRBJ1-1, with no clear D. CDR3 length: 14 residues. Trimming pared 5 bases from V and 1 base from J, leaving 11 bases between. Germline assignment: CDR1 SGHAT and CDR2 FQNNGV.

CDR3: CSAGGGREQYF. The CDR3 DNA reads as TGCAGTGCTGGAGGGGGGCGGGAGCAGTACTTC. The V call is TRBV20-1, the J call TRBJ2-7; D may correspond to TRBD1 or TRBD2 (6 bases each). The germline CDR1 and CDR2 sequences are DFQATT and SNEGSKA (reference sequence). This CDR3 spans 11 amino acids. The ends were cut back, 5 bases at V and 7 bases at J, with 12 bases in the middle.

The chain links TRBV11-2 to TRBJ2-1; TRBD1 matches at 8 bases. V lost 3 bases, J lost 7 bases, and 8 bases stayed unmatched. The germline gives CDR1 SGHAT, CDR2 FQNNGV. This CDR3 spans 15 amino acids. CDR3 sequence: CASSFTGQGGNEQFF. DNA for the CDR3: TGTGCCAGCAGCTTTACCGGACAGGGAGGAAATGAGCAGTTCTTC.

This chain links TRBV19 with TRBJ1-2; 10 bases match TRBD1. This CDR3 is 14 amino acids long. J lost 12 bases, V lost 4 bases, and 11 bases had no gene match. Germline CDR1 LNHDA, CDR2 SQIVND (reference sequence). The CDR3 DNA is TGTGCCAGTAGTACCGGAACGGGACAGGGGAGTAACACCTTC. Translated, it gives CASSTGTGQGSNTF.

This rearrangement joins TRBV12-3 or TRBV12-4 to TRBJ1-1; D is perhaps TRBD1 (6 bases). The V end was cut by 1 base, the J end by 10 bases, with 13 bases between. The CDR3 length is 13 residues. This CDR3 reads CASSLGQARGAFF. CDR3 nucleotides: TGTGCCAGCAGTTTAGGACAGGCCAGGGGAGCTTTCTTT.

This clone occurred once. The chain combines TRBV5-1 with TRBJ2-5, with D maybe TRBD2 (6 bases). The ends were cut back, 1 base at V and 5 bases at J, with 15 bases in the middle. CDR3 length: 15 residues. CDR1 is SGHRS and CDR2 is YFSETQ in the germline V gene. CDR3 coding DNA: TGCGCCAGCAGCTTGTGGTCATCCCGGGGGGAGACCCAGTACTTC. Amino acid sequence: CASSLWSSRGETQYF.

V and J are TRBV10-3 and TRBJ1-5, with 8 positions matching TRBD1. There are 14 residues in the CDR3. Germline V gene lookup returns CDR1 ENHRY and CDR2 SYGVKD. Trimming at V came to 0 bases and at J to 5 bases, leaving 0 bases not matched to a gene. The CDR3 here is CAISESTGDQPQHF. Written as DNA, the CDR3 is TGTGCCATCAGTGAGTCGACAGGGGATCAGCCCCAGCATTTT.

The rearrangement links TRBV6-2 or TRBV6-3 to TRBJ2-7; 7 bases map to TRBD1. Looked up from germline, CDR1 is MNHEY and CDR2 is SVGEGT. J gave up 6 bases and V 0 bases, and 23 bases lay outside the gene matches. The CDR3 runs to 20 residues. CDR3 nucleotides: TGTGCCAGCAGTTACTCGATTCTTTCCTTCGGGACAGACCCTTTGGGCGAGCAGTACTTC. Translation: CASSYSILSFGTDPLGEQYF.

The chain is built from TRBV5-4 and TRBJ2-2; the D gene is possibly TRBD2 (6 bases). The CDR3 has 13 residues. V lost 7 bases and J lost 2, with 9 bases in between. CDR1 and CDR2 (germline): SGHNT, YYREEE (reference sequence). The CDR3 here is CASGGYNTGELFF. For the CDR3, the DNA is TGTGCCAGCGGGGGGTACAACACCGGGGAGCTGTTTTTT.

The CDR3 DNA follows: TGCGCCAGCAGCCTTATAGGACAGAATGAAAAACTGTTTTTT. This gives the protein CASSLIGQNEKLFF. The chain combines TRBV5-1 with TRBJ1-4, with D possibly being TRBD1 (6 bases). Deletions cut 4 bases from V and 5 bases from J, with 12 bases between. The CDR3 covers 14 residues. Germline assignment: CDR1 SGHRS and CDR2 YFSETQ.

Here the CDR3 reads CASSQAGQETQYF. DNA of the CDR3: TGTGCCAGCAGCCAAGCGGGGCAAGAGACCCAGTACTTC. The chain links TRBV5-4 to TRBJ2-5; 7 bases line up with TRBD2. This CDR3 has 13 residues. The germline V gene has CDR1 SGHNT and CDR2 YYREEE (reference sequence). Trimming removed 4 bases from V and 2 bases from J; junction bases left unmatched: 2.

J is TRBJ2-2 and V is TRBV6-4; no clear D gene. Between the trimmed V and J ends, which lost 4 bases and 6 bases, there was a span of 12 bases. In germline, CDR1 is MRHNA, CDR2 SNTAGT. The CDR3 totals 14 residues. The CDR3 region has the DNA TGTGCCAGCAGTGGGGTGTCGGGTTCCGGGGAGCTGTTTTTT. Amino acid sequence: CASSGVSGSGELFF.

This sequence joins TRBV7-3 and TRBJ2-5, with 10 positions matching TRBD2. In germline, CDR1 is SGHTA, CDR2 FQGTGA. This CDR3 has 13 amino acids. With 6 bases clipped from V and 7 bases from J, the junction kept 5 bases outside the gene matches. This CDR3 is CASSPEREGTQYF. CDR3 DNA: TGTGCCAGCAGTCCGGAGCGGGAGGGGACCCAGTACTTC.

There are a few counts of this clone. The chain links TRBV6-1 to TRBJ1-2, with TRBD1 matching 7 bases. Per germline, CDR1 MNHNS and CDR2 SASEGT. This CDR3 is built from 14 residues. The V and J ends lost 0 bases and 5 bases, in that order; junction bases with no gene match: 3. The CDR3 DNA follows: TGTGCCAGCAGTGAAGCCGCAGGGGGTTATGGCTACACCTTC. Its protein product is CASSEAAGGYGYTF.

The chain links TRBV4-2 to TRBJ2-2; 11 bases align to TRBD2. CDR3 length equals 13 residues. The V gene's germline CDR1 is LGHNA and CDR2 YNFKEQ. With 7 bases clipped from V and 7 bases from J, the junction kept 2 bases outside the gene matches. The CDR3 loop is CASTGLAGGELFF. CDR3 nucleotide sequence: TGTGCCAGCACTGGACTAGCGGGCGGGGAGCTGTTTTTT.

The J gene is TRBJ1-5, the V gene TRBV6-2 or TRBV6-3; possible D gene TRBD1, 6 bases. The CDR3 consists of 15 residues. With 5 bases removed from V and 7 bases from J, the gap between germline ends came to 18 bases. Germline V gene sequence: CDR1 MNHEY, CDR2 SVGEGT. The CDR3 loop reads CASSAPRLRGQPQHF. CDR3 nucleotide sequence: TGTGCCAGCAGTGCCCCGAGACTCAGGGGACAGCCCCAGCATTTT.

This clone has just a few counts. The chain is built from TRBV3-1 (or the pseudogene TRBV3-2) and TRBJ1-2, with TRBD1 matching over 9 bases. CDR3 length: 14 residues. Germline CDR1 and CDR2: LGHDT and YNNKEL (reference sequence). Trimming removed 0 bases from V and 5 bases from J; junction bases left unmatched: 1. The CDR3 here is CASSQEGQGYGYTF. CDR3 DNA sequence: TGTGCCAGCAGCCAAGAGGGACAGGGTTATGGCTACACCTTC.

The J gene is TRBJ1-6, the V gene TRBV6-5, with D possibly matching TRBD1 (5 bases). Germline V CDR1 and CDR2: MNHEY, SVGAGI. The ends were cut back, 8 bases at V and 7 bases at J, with 12 bases in the middle. The CDR3 contains 13 residues. The CDR3 here is CASGTGPNSPLHF. In DNA form, the CDR3 reads TGTGCCAGCGGCACAGGTCCAAATTCACCCCTCCACTTT.

The J gene is TRBJ2-5, the V gene TRBV7-2, with 11 bases that match TRBD2. The CDR3 runs to 16 residues. Unmatched junction bases numbered 7, after V lost 2 bases and J lost 5 bases. Germline V lookup: CDR1 SGHTA, CDR2 FQGNSA. This CDR3 is CASSLSIAGGGETQYF. The CDR3 nucleotides are TGTGCCAGCAGCTTATCCATAGCGGGAGGGGGGGAGACCCAGTACTTC.